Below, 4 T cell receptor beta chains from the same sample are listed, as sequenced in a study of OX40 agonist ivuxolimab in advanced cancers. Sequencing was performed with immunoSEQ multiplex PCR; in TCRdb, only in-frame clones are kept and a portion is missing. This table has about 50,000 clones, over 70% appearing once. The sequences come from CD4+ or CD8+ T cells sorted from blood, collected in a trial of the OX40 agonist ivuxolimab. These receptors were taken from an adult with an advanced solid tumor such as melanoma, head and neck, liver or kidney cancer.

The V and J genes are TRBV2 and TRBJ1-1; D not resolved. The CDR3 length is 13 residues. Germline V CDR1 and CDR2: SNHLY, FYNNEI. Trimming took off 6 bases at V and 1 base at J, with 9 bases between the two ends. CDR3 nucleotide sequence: TGTGCCAGCAGAGGCGAAGGGAACACTGAAGCTTTCTTT. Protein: CASRGEGNTEAFF.

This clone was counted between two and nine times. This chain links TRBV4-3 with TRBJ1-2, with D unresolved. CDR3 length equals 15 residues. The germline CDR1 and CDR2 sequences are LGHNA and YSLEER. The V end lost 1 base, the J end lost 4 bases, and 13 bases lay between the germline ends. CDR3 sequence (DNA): TGCGCCAGCAGCCAAGTACGGGGAGGTAGCTATGGCTACACCTTC. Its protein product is CASSQVRGGSYGYTF.

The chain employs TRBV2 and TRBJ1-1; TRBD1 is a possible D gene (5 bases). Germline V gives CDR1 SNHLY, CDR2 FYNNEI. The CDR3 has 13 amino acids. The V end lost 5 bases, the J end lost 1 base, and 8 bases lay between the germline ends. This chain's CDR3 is CASSRDSNTEAFF. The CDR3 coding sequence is TGTGCCAGCAGTCGGGACTCGAACACTGAAGCTTTCTTT.

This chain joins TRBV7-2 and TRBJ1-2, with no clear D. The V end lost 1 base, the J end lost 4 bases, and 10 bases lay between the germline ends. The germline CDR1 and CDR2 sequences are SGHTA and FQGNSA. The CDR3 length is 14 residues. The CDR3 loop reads CASSLGTAFYGYTF. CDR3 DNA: TGTGCCAGCAGCTTAGGGACGGCTTTCTATGGCTACACCTTC.